Listed below are T cell receptor beta chains from one sample, sequenced in a study of regulatory and conventional T cells in RAG deficiency. Produced via immunoSEQ multiplex PCR; TCRdb's table is partial and in-frame only. The data hold 30,000 to 40,000 clones, with about 80% observed a single time. The same data also contributed to another study, on regulatory T cells.

Source material: CD4+ effector T cells sorted from blood. Receptor source: a human donor in good health. CDR3s include the opening cysteine and the closing phenylalanine or tryptophan. The D gene is left open where the match is weak. Clone size, where shown, is once, few, many, or a class for clones that have expanded.

J: TRBJ2-1
V: TRBV29-1
size: .
D: .
DNA: TGCAGCGTCACGGGGTTTAGCTCCTACAATGAGCAGTTCTTC
CDR3: CSVTGFSSYNEQFF

J: TRBJ2-3
V: TRBV5-6
size: .
D: TRBD1
DNA: TGTGCCAGCAGCTCCACCGGGACAGGGGGCGCGGTTACAGATACGCAGTATTTT
CDR3: CASSSTGTGGAVTDTQYF

J: TRBJ2-1
V: TRBV6-5
size: .
D: .
DNA: TGTGCCAGCAGCCGGGCTGGGAGCTCCTACAATGAGCAGTTCTTC
CDR3: CASSRAGSSYNEQFF

J: TRBJ2-7
V: TRBV27
size: .
D: TRBD1
DNA: TGTGCCAGCAGTTATAGGGGACAGGGCCGCTACGAGCAGTACTTC
CDR3: CASSYRGQGRYEQYF

J: TRBJ2-1
V: TRBV5-4
size: .
D: TRBD2
DNA: TGTGCCAGCAGCCCAGACCCTAGCGGGGCCTACAATGAGCAGTTCTTC
CDR3: CASSPDPSGAYNEQFF

J: TRBJ1-2
V: TRBV19
size: .
D: .
DNA: TGTGCCAGTTCAATCCCGGGAAACTATGGCTACACCTTC
CDR3: CASSIPGNYGYTF

J: TRBJ1-4
V: TRBV7-2
size: .
D: .
DNA: TGTGCCAGCAGCTTAAGCTGGGAGGGTGAAAAACTGTTTTTT
CDR3: CASSLSWEGEKLFF

J: TRBJ2-7
V: TRBV10-3
size: .
D: .
DNA: TGTGCCAGCCGGACAGCTCGGGAGCAGTACTTC
CDR3: CASRTAREQYF

J: TRBJ2-5
V: TRBV7-9
size: .
D: TRBD2
DNA: TGTGCCAGCAGCTTACGGCTAGCGGGGCAAGAGACCCAGTACTTC
CDR3: CASSLRLAGQETQYF

J: TRBJ1-1
V: TRBV30
size: .
D: .
DNA: TGTGCCTGGAGTGTAAGTAGGATACAAGCTTTCTTT
CDR3: CAWSVSRIQAFF

J: TRBJ2-1
V: TRBV29-1
size: .
D: TRBD1
DNA: TGCAGCGTTAAACCATCTCGAGGCTATGGGAATACAGGGGAAGAGTTCTTC
CDR3: CSVKPSRGYGNTGEEFF

J: TRBJ2-3
V: TRBV7-9
size: .
D: .
DNA: TGTGCCAGCAGCGGCAGGGGTCCAGATACGCAGTATTTT
CDR3: CASSGRGPDTQYF

J: TRBJ2-1
V: TRBV5-1
size: few
D: .
DNA: TGCGCCAGCAGCTTGCAGGGGGGAAACTCCTACAATGAGCAGTTCTTC
CDR3: CASSLQGGNSYNEQFF

J: TRBJ1-5
V: TRBV27
size: .
D: .
DNA: TGTGCCAGCAGTTTAGTGGCAGGGAGGTTGTCCAGCCAGCCCCAGCATTTT
CDR3: CASSLVAGRLSSQPQHF

J: TRBJ1-2
V: TRBV2
size: few
D: .
DNA: TGTGCCAGCAGCCAAGAAACCGGTGGCTACACCTTC
CDR3: CASSQETGGYTF

J: TRBJ1-2
V: TRBV2
size: .
D: .
DNA: TGTGCCAGCAGGGCAGGGAGCAGCTATGGCTACACCTTC
CDR3: CASRAGSSYGYTF

J: TRBJ1-1
V: TRBV7-9
size: .
D: .
DNA: TGTGCCAGCAGCTTCTCCAGGGGATCGGGGAACACTGAAGCTTTCTTT
CDR3: CASSFSRGSGNTEAFF

J: TRBJ1-1
V: TRBV10-3
size: .
D: .
DNA: TGTGCCATCAGTGAGTCGGCCCTCCGGGGGAACACTGAAGCTTTCTTT
CDR3: CAISESALRGNTEAFF

J: TRBJ1-2
V: TRBV30
size: few
D: .
DNA: TGTGCCTGGAGTCCGACGAACTATGGCTACACCTTC
CDR3: CAWSPTNYGYTF

J: TRBJ1-1
V: TRBV19
size: .
D: .
DNA: TGTGCCAGTAGTACCCAGTCGGCCTCGGGAACTGAAGCTTTCTTT
CDR3: CASSTQSASGTEAFF

J: TRBJ1-4
V: TRBV5-1
size: .
D: .
DNA: TGCGCCAGCAGCTTGGTACGGGAGAGTGCAACTAATGAAAAACTGTTTTTT
CDR3: CASSLVRESATNEKLFF

J: TRBJ1-3
V: TRBV12-1
size: .
D: .
DNA: TGTGCCAGCAGCAAAATAAGGGCCGGAAACACCATATATTTT
CDR3: CASSKIRAGNTIYF

J: TRBJ1-3
V: TRBV28
size: once
D: TRBD1
DNA: TGTGCCAGCAGTTCTATTGGGGACAGGGGAGCTCTGTTT
CDR3: CASSSIGDRGALF

J: TRBJ1-2
V: TRBV6-5
size: few
D: .
DNA: TGTGCCAGCAGTTACAGCCCCCGCCGGGGCTACACCTTC
CDR3: CASSYSPRRGYTF

J: TRBJ2-5
V: TRBV9
size: .
D: .
DNA: TGTGCCAGCAGCGTGGGACTTGCAGAAGAGACCCAGTACTTC
CDR3: CASSVGLAEETQYF

J: TRBJ1-5
V: TRBV2
size: .
D: .
DNA: TGTGCCAGCAGCTCGAGACTCCGCAATCAGCCCCAGCATTTT
CDR3: CASSSRLRNQPQHF

J: TRBJ2-7
V: TRBV11-2
size: .
D: .
DNA: TGTGCCAGCAGCTTTGAGAGGGGCTACGAGCAGTACTTC
CDR3: CASSFERGYEQYF

J: TRBJ2-1
V: TRBV6-1
size: .
D: .
DNA: TGTGCCAGCACCACCGGGGCAGCCCGCTACAATGAGCAGTTCTTC
CDR3: CASTTGAARYNEQFF

J: TRBJ1-6
V: TRBV6-6
size: .
D: .
DNA: TGTGCCAGCAGTACAACGGACAGATGGAATTCACCCCTCCACTTT
CDR3: CASSTTDRWNSPLHF

J: TRBJ1-2
V: TRBV5-4
size: .
D: .
DNA: TGTGCCAGCAGCCCGAGGGGGGTGGGAGGCTACACCTTC
CDR3: CASSPRGVGGYTF

J: TRBJ1-1
V: TRBV7-9
size: .
D: .
DNA: TGTGCCAGCAGCCCCCGGACAGTGAACACTGAAGCTTTCTTT
CDR3: CASSPRTVNTEAFF

J: TRBJ2-4
V: TRBV5-6
size: .
D: .
DNA: TGTGCCAGCAGAAATGGGGTGGTAGATCCAGCCAAAAACATTCAGTACTTC
CDR3: CASRNGVVDPAKNIQYF

J: TRBJ2-5
V: TRBV7-2
size: .
D: TRBD2
DNA: TGTGCCAGCAGCCGTCGTGCTAGCGGGGGGGGAGAGACCCAGTACTTC
CDR3: CASSRRASGGGETQYF

J: TRBJ2-1
V: TRBV7-3
size: once
D: TRBD2
DNA: TGTGCCAGCAGCTTCGGGGGGAGCTCCTACAATGAGCAGTTCTTC
CDR3: CASSFGGSSYNEQFF

J: TRBJ2-3
V: TRBV5-6
size: .
D: .
DNA: TGTGCCAGCAGCCCGTTTCAGGGGTATGGGACAGATACGCAGTATTTT
CDR3: CASSPFQGYGTDTQYF

J: TRBJ1-4
V: TRBV6-5
size: .
D: .
DNA: TGTGCCAGCAGTCAAACAGCAACTAATGAAAAACTGTTTTTT
CDR3: CASSQTATNEKLFF

J: TRBJ1-6
V: TRBV2
size: few
D: TRBD1
DNA: TGTGCCAGCAGTTATGGACAGGGTCCCTCACCCCTCCACTTT
CDR3: CASSYGQGPSPLHF

J: TRBJ2-1
V: TRBV30
size: .
D: .
DNA: TGTGCCTGGAGGCCCGGGGGCGCGGGCAATGAGCAGTTCTTC
CDR3: CAWRPGGAGNEQFF

J: TRBJ2-2
V: TRBV7-2
size: .
D: .
DNA: TGTGCCAGCAGCGCCAGGGCTAGGAACACCGGGGAGCTGTTTTTT
CDR3: CASSARARNTGELFF

J: TRBJ1-2
V: TRBV6-5
size: .
D: TRBD1
DNA: TGTGCCACCCTATCCCGGGACAGGGTAGCGGAGGGCTACACCTTC
CDR3: CATLSRDRVAEGYTF

J: TRBJ1-5
V: TRBV2
size: .
D: .
DNA: TGTGCCAGCAGTGACAGTAATAGCAATCAGCCCCAGCATTTT
CDR3: CASSDSNSNQPQHF

J: TRBJ2-7
V: TRBV7-3
size: .
D: .
DNA: TGTGCCAGCAGCTTAACGGGGGGGCCTGGCGAGCAGTACTTC
CDR3: CASSLTGGPGEQYF

J: TRBJ1-3
V: TRBV13
size: once
D: .
DNA: TGTGCCAGCACCCGCCGAACAGGGCCTGGAAACACCATATATTTT
CDR3: CASTRRTGPGNTIYF

J: TRBJ2-7
V: TRBV5-6
size: .
D: .
DNA: TGTGCCAGCAGCTTGGCGGACGGGGGACACTACGAGCAGTACTTC
CDR3: CASSLADGGHYEQYF

J: TRBJ2-3
V: TRBV14
size: .
D: TRBD1
DNA: TGTGCCAGCAGCCCCTTACGGACAGGGACAGATACGCAGTATTTT
CDR3: CASSPLRTGTDTQYF

J: TRBJ1-6
V: TRBV5-4
size: .
D: .
DNA: TGTGCCAGCAGCTTGGAGGGGAGGAGGAATTCACCCCTCCACTTT
CDR3: CASSLEGRRNSPLHF

J: TRBJ2-5
V: TRBV6-1
size: .
D: .
DNA: TGTGCCAGCAGGCTCGTAAGCCGGGAGACCCAGTACTTC
CDR3: CASRLVSRETQYF

J: TRBJ1-1
V: TRBV12-2
size: .
D: .
DNA: TGTGCAAGTCGCTTAGCGGCAGGGCCCCCAGCAGAAGCTTTCTTT
CDR3: CASRLAAGPPAEAFF

J: TRBJ2-3
V: TRBV4-1
size: .
D: TRBD2
DNA: TGCGCCAGCAGCCCGTGGGGTAGCGGGGGCCTCACCACAGATACGCAGTATTTT
CDR3: CASSPWGSGGLTTDTQYF

J: TRBJ2-5
V: TRBV5-4
size: few
D: .
DNA: TGTGCCAGCAGCCCGAGATCCGGTGGGGGCTCGTACCAAGAGACCCAGTACTTC
CDR3: CASSPRSGGGSYQETQYF

J: TRBJ1-1
V: TRBV6-1
size: few
D: .
DNA: TGTGCCAGCAGTGAAGGACCAGGGGACACTGAAGCTTTCTTT
CDR3: CASSEGPGDTEAFF

J: TRBJ1-4
V: TRBV5-1
size: .
D: .
DNA: TGCGCCAGCAGCTTGCGCTCAGGTCGTGAAGAAAAACTGTTTTTT
CDR3: CASSLRSGREEKLFF